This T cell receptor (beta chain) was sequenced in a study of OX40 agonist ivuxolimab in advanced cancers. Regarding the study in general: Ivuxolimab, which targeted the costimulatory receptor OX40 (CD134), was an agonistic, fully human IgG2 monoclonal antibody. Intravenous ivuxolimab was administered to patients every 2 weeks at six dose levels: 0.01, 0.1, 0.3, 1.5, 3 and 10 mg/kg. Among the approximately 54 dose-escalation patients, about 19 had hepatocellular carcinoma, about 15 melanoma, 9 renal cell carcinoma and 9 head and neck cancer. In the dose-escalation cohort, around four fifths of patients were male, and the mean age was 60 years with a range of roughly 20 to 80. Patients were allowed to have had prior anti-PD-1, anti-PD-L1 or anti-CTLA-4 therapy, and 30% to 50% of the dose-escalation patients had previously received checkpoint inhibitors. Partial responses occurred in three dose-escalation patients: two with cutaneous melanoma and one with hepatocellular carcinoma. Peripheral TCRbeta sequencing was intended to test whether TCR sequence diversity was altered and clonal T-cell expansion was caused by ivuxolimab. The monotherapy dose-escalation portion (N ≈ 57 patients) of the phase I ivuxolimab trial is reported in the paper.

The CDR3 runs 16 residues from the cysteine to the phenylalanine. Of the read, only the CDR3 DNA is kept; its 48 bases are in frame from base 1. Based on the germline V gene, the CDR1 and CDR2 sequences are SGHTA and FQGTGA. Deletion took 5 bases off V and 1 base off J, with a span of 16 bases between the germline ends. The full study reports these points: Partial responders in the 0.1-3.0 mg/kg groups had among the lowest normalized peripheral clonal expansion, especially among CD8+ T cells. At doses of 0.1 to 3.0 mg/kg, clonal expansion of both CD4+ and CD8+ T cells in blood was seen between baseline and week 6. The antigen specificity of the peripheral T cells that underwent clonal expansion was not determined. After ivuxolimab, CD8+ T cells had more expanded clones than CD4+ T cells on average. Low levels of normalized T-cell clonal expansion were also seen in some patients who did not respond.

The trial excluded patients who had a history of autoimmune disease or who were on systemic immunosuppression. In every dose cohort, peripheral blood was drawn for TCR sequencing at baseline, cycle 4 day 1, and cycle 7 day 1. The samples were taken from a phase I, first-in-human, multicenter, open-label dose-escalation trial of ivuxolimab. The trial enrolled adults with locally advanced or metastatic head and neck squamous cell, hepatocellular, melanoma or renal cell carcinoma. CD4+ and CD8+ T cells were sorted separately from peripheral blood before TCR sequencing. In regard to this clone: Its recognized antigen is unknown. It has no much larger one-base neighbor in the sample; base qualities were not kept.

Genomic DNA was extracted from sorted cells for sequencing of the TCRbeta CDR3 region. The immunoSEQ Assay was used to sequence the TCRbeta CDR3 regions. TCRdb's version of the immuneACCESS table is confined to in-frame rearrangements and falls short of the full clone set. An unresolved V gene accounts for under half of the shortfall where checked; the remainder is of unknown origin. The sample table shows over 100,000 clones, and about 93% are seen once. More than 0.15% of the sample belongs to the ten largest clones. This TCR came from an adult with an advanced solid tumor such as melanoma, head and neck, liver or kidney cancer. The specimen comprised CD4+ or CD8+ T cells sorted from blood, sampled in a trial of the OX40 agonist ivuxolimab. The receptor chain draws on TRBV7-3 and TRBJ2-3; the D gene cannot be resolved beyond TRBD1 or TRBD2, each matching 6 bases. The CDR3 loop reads CASSQSGAGGTDTQYF. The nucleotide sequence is TGTGCCAGCAGCCAATCGGGGGCAGGCGGCACAGATACGCAGTATTTT.